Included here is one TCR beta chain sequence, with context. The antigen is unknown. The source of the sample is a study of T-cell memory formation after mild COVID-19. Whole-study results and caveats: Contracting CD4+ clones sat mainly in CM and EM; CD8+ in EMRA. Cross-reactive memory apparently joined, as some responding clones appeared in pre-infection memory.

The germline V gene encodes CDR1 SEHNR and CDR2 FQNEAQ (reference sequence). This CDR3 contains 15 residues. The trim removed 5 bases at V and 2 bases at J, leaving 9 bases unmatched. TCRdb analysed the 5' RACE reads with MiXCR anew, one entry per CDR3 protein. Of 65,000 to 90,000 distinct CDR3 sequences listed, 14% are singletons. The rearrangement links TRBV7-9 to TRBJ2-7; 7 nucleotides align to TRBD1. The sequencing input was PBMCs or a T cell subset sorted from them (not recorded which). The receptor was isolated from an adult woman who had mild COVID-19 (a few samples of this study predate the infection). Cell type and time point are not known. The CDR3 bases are TGTGCCAGCAGCCCCCCGGACAGGTCTACCTACGAGCAGTACTTC. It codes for CASSPPDRSTYEQYF.